The 28 T cell receptor beta chains in this list originate from one sample, sequenced in a study of T cell changes during pregnancy in multiple sclerosis. The repertoire was sequenced with immunoSEQ multiplex PCR; TCRdb's copy has only in-frame clones and lacks some. The sample includes about 34,000 clones, 70% to 90% of them seen just once. Material: CD8+ T cells from peripheral blood mononuclear cells, obtained in the third trimester of pregnancy. The receptors here all came from a female donor with multiple sclerosis, enrolled in a pregnancy study.

The V call is TRBV27, the J call TRBJ1-1; TRBD1 aligns across 7 bases. The ends lost 7 bases at V and 2 bases at J; junction bases unmatched: 7. Germline assignment: CDR1 MNHEY and CDR2 SMNVEV (reference sequence). The CDR3 consists of 14 residues. The CDR3, as DNA: TGTGCCAGCAAACTTAGACAGGGTAACACTGAAGCTTTCTTT. It translates to CASKLRQGNTEAFF.

The chain joins TRBV4-2 to TRBJ2-5; D might be TRBD2 (5 bases). Germline V CDR1 and CDR2: LGHNA, YNFKEQ. This CDR3 is built from 16 residues. The ends were cut back, 2 bases at V and 4 bases at J, with 17 bases in the middle. CDR3 residues: CASSQLPSISAETQYF. In DNA form, the CDR3 reads TGTGCCAGCAGCCAACTTCCCTCTATTAGCGCAGAGACCCAGTACTTC.

The V call is TRBV5-1, the J call TRBJ1-5; D is ambiguous. V lost 0 bases and J lost 1, with 5 bases in between. The CDR3 contains 14 residues. Germline values: CDR1 SGHRS, CDR2 YFSETQ. The chain's CDR3 is CASSLAGSNQPQHF. The DNA of the CDR3 is TGCGCCAGCAGCTTGGCAGGAAGCAATCAGCCCCAGCATTTT.

The V gene is TRBV7-8, the J gene TRBJ2-7; weak D call: TRBD1 (6 bases). V dropped 0 bases and J dropped 4 bases, with 7 bases sitting between them. CDR3 length: 13 amino acids. Germline loops: CDR1 SGHVS, CDR2 FQNEAQ. CDR3 residues: CASSLAGAYEQYF. As DNA, the CDR3 is TGTGCCAGCAGCTTAGCGGGGGCTTACGAGCAGTACTTC.

In nucleotides, the CDR3 is TGTGCCAGCAGCGTAGAAGACAGGGGTTATGGCTACACCTTC. Its protein is CASSVEDRGYGYTF. The rearrangement uses TRBV9 and TRBJ1-2; 8 bases are a match to TRBD1. J lost 5 bases, V lost 0 bases, and 3 bases had no gene match. Germline CDR1 reads SGDLS; CDR2 reads YYNGEE. The CDR3 is made up of 14 amino acids.

This chain joins TRBV9 and TRBJ1-3, with 9 bases lining up with TRBD1. This CDR3 is 18 amino acids long. The germline gives CDR1 SGDLS, CDR2 YYNGEE. With 5 bases clipped from V and 0 bases from J, the junction kept 12 bases outside the gene matches. The CDR3 nucleotides are TGTGCCAGCAGTCATCCCTACCGGGACAGGGTCTCTGGAAACACCATATATTTT. Protein product: CASSHPYRDRVSGNTIYF.

This chain's CDR3 is CASSVGGDTEAFF. In DNA form, the CDR3 reads TGTGCCAGCAGCGTAGGCGGGGACACTGAAGCTTTCTTT. The rearrangement links TRBV9 to TRBJ1-1, with D unresolved. This CDR3 has 13 amino acids. The V end lost 0 bases, the J end lost 3 bases, and 6 bases lay between the germline ends. The germline gives CDR1 SGDLS, CDR2 YYNGEE.

This clone was recorded a few times. The chain joins TRBV5-5 to TRBJ2-2, with 11 bases identical to TRBD2. The CDR3 sequence is 17 residues long. Germline V lookup: CDR1 SGHKS, CDR2 YYEKEE (reference sequence). Trimming cost V 4 bases and J 12 bases; bases outside gene matches: 17. This chain's CDR3 is CASSQDPLAGGPPQLFF. The DNA for the CDR3 is TGTGCCAGCAGCCAAGATCCCCTAGCGGGGGGACCTCCTCAGCTGTTTTTT.

This clone showed up just once. The genes are TRBV20-1 and TRBJ2-7, with D hard to call. CDR3 size: 11 residues. Trimming pared 0 bases from V and 4 bases from J, leaving 4 bases between. Germline-derived CDR1 and CDR2 are DFQATT and SNEGSKA (reference sequence). The CDR3 sequence is CSARDPYEQYF. The CDR3 nucleotides are TGCAGTGCTAGAGATCCGTACGAGCAGTACTTC.

CDR3 DNA: TGTGCCACCAGCGGGGGGGGGACTGAAGCTTTCTTT. This sequence encodes CATSGGGTEAFF. The genes are TRBV15 and TRBJ1-1; D might be TRBD1 (5 bases). Germline lookup yields CDR1 LNHNV and CDR2 YYDKDF (reference sequence). CDR3 size: 12 residues. Trimming took off 5 bases at V and 5 bases at J, with 9 bases between the two ends. The full variable domain, its missing parts supplied by reference TRBV15 and TRBJ1-1, is DAMVIQNPRYQVTQFGKPVTLSCSQTLNHNVMYWYQQKSSQAPKLLFHYYDKDFNNEADTPDNFQSRRPNTSFCFLDIRSPGLGDTAMYLCATSGGGTEAFFGQGTRLTVV.

This sequence joins TRBV7-6 and TRBJ1-6, with 7 bases aligning to TRBD1. This CDR3 has 15 residues. Germline V gene data show CDR1 as SGHVS and CDR2 as FNYEAQ. V was clipped by 5 bases and J by 3 bases; unmatched bases: 4. Here the CDR3 DNA reads TGTGCCAGCAGCCGAGGGACAGACTATAATTCACCCCTCCACTTT. Protein: CASSRGTDYNSPLHF.

The chain carries TRBV5-4 and TRBJ1-5, with 10 bases identical to TRBD1. The germline CDR1 and CDR2 sequences are SGHNT and YYREEE (reference sequence). The V segment lost 1 base and the J segment 3 bases; nucleotides outside the gene matches: 7. This CDR3 has 17 amino acids. CDR3 in DNA: TGTGCCAGCAGCTTGAGGACAGGGGGGGGGCCCAATCAGCCCCAGCATTTT. Protein sequence: CASSLRTGGGPNQPQHF.

The V gene is TRBV10-3, the J gene TRBJ2-7; 7 nucleotides align to TRBD1. The CDR3 spans 14 residues. V trimming: 5 bases; J trimming: 2 bases; junction bases outside the gene matches: 6. Germline V gives CDR1 ENHRY, CDR2 SYGVKD. CDR3 region: CAISPDRVPYEQYF. The CDR3 region has the DNA TGTGCCATCAGTCCCGACAGGGTTCCCTACGAGCAGTACTTC.

CDR3: CASMPQGLNTEAFF. The CDR3 nucleotides read TGTGCCAGTATGCCCCAGGGTCTGAACACTGAAGCTTTCTTT. The rearrangement uses TRBV19 and TRBJ1-1, with D possibly being TRBD1 (5 bases). The CDR3 is made up of 14 amino acids. CDR1 is LNHDA, CDR2 SQIVND, per germline (reference sequence). V lost 7 bases to trimming and J lost 0 bases, with 12 bases between them. The full variable domain, completed using reference TRBV19 and TRBJ1-1, is DGGITQSPKYLFRKEGQNVTLSCEQNLNHDAMYWYRQDPGQGLRLIYYSQIVNDFQKGDIAEGYSVSREKKESFPLTVTSAQKNPTAFYLCASMPQGLNTEAFFGQGTRLTVV.

This clone was recorded once. V usage is TRBV18 and J usage is TRBJ2-7; the D gene is possibly TRBD1 (6 bases). Trimming stripped 0 bases from V and 6 bases from J, with 9 bases between. This CDR3 is 13 amino acids long. Germline lookup yields CDR1 KGHSH and CDR2 LQKENI. Here the CDR3 DNA reads TGTGCCAGCTCACCACCGGACAGATCCGAGCAGTACTTC. Its protein is CASSPPDRSEQYF.

The count of this clone is one. V is TRBV5-5 and J is TRBJ1-2, with no clear D. The CDR3 loop spans 14 amino acids. Trimming removed 2 bases from V and 0 bases from J, with 8 bases in between. Germline V gene lookup returns CDR1 SGHKS and CDR2 YYEKEE (reference sequence). In DNA, the CDR3 is TGTGCCAGCAGCTTATGGCTGTCTAACTATGGCTACACCTTC. Translated: CASSLWLSNYGYTF. The full variable domain, in which reference TRBV5-5 and TRBJ1-2 provide the parts outside the CDR3, is DAGVTQSPTHLIKTRGQQVTLRCSPISGHKSVSWYQQVLGQGPQFIFQYYEKEERGRGNFPDRFSARQFPNYSSELNVNALLLGDSALYLCASSLWLSNYGYTFGSGTRLTVV.

This clone has a single count. The chain is built from TRBV4-3 and TRBJ2-7, with 9 bases aligning to TRBD2. The germline V gene encodes CDR1 LGHNA and CDR2 YSLEER. The CDR3 totals 16 residues. Trimming removed 0 bases from V and 3 bases from J; junction bases left unmatched: 6. For the CDR3, the DNA is TGCGCCAGCAGCCAAGAGAGGCTAGCGGGAAACTACGAGCAGTACTTC. It encodes CASSQERLAGNYEQYF.

CDR3 DNA sequence: TGTGCCAGCTCACCGGCAGGAAGTACTGAAGCTTTCTTT. Translated: CASSPAGSTEAFF. The rearrangement joins TRBV18 to TRBJ1-1; D not resolved. The V end was cut by 3 bases, the J end by 5 bases, with 10 bases between. The CDR3 runs 13 residues. Germline CDR1 is KGHSH and CDR2 is LQKENI.

This chain uses TRBV21-1 with TRBJ2-5; the table's D call of TRBD1 was not tested on the DNA. TRBV21-1 is recorded as a pseudogene. The CDR3 spans 16 residues. The CDR3, as DNA: TGTGCCAGCAGCAGGGACAGGGGACGGTACCAAGAGACCCAGTACTTC. This sequence encodes CASSRDRGRYQETQYF.

The V call is TRBV18, the J call TRBJ1-1; possibly TRBD1 for D (5 bases). The CDR3 sequence is 17 residues long. Germline CDR1 reads KGHSH; CDR2 reads LQKENI. The V end was cut by 3 bases, the J end by 0 bases, with 17 bases between. The CDR3 DNA follows: TGTGCCAGCTCACCTCTTCCCCAGGGCCGAATGAACACTGAAGCTTTCTTT. As protein: CASSPLPQGRMNTEAFF.

Points on this clone: Compared with germline, one end of the junction differs, possibly owing to a read error. CDR3 loop: CASSLRWDRGINSNQPQHF. The CDR3 coding sequence is TGTGCTAGCAGCTTGAGGTGGGACCGGGGGATAAATAGCAATCAGCCCCAGCATTTT. The chain recombines TRBV7-7 with TRBJ1-5; D perhaps matches TRBD1 (5 bases). In germline, CDR1 is SSHAT, CDR2 FNYEAQ (reference sequence). The CDR3 totals 19 residues.

The chain couples TRBV9 to TRBJ2-1; 11 nucleotides line up with TRBD2. The ends lost 3 bases at V and 7 bases at J; junction bases unmatched: 9. Per the germline V gene, CDR1 is SGDLS and CDR2 is YYNGEE. CDR3 size: 16 residues. CDR3 sequence reads: CASSAPLAGGRNEQFF. CDR3 DNA: TGTGCCAGCAGCGCTCCGTTAGCGGGGGGGCGGAATGAGCAGTTCTTC. Looking up the rest from reference TRBV9 and TRBJ2-1 gives the full variable domain: DSGVTQTPKHLITATGQRVTLRCSPRSGDLSVYWYQQSLDQGLQFLIQYYNGEERAKGNILERFSAQQFPDLHSELNLSSLELGDSALYFCASSAPLAGGRNEQFFGPGTRLTVL.

As DNA, the CDR3 is TGTGCCAGCAGTCCTCGTATGAATGAAAAACTGTTTTTT. This codes for CASSPRMNEKLFF. V and J are TRBV5-8 and TRBJ1-4; D gene uncertain. V was pared by 5 bases and J by 5 bases, with 10 bases between. Germline V lookup: CDR1 SGHTS, CDR2 YDEGEE. This CDR3 region has 13 residues.

The chain recombines TRBV19 with TRBJ1-1; maybe TRBD1 (6 bases). The germline CDR1 and CDR2 sequences are LNHDA and SQIVND (reference sequence). The CDR3 extends over 13 amino acids. V gave up 3 bases and J gave up 5 bases, with 10 bases separating them. The CDR3 sequence: CASSIWGRTEAFF. The CDR3 DNA sequence: TGTGCCAGTAGTATCTGGGGGCGTACTGAAGCTTTCTTT.

This clone was detected only a few times. The V and J genes are TRBV6-1 and TRBJ1-6; 11 bases line up with TRBD1. The ends lost 5 bases at V and 12 bases at J; junction bases unmatched: 9. The germline V gene has CDR1 MNHNS and CDR2 SASEGT. The CDR3 contains 15 residues. The CDR3 region is CASSSPGTGGVPLHF. The CDR3 DNA reads as TGTGCCAGCAGTTCACCCGGGACAGGGGGTGTACCCCTCCACTTT.

The chain carries TRBV7-9 and TRBJ2-7; TRBD1 is a possible D gene (5 bases). V was trimmed by 1 base and J by 3 bases, leaving 13 bases between them. The CDR3 length is 15 residues. The germline CDR1 and CDR2 sequences are SEHNR and FQNEAQ (reference sequence). CDR3 residues: CASSLVAGPYYEQYF. The CDR3 DNA is TGTGCCAGCAGCTTAGTCGCAGGGCCTTACTACGAGCAGTACTTC.

The genes are TRBV9 and TRBJ2-7; 9 nucleotides agree with TRBD2. The V gene end was trimmed by 0 bases and the J gene end by 2 bases; junction bases not matched to a gene: 3. Germline CDR1 SGDLS, CDR2 YYNGEE. The CDR3 is 15 residues long. The CDR3 spells CASSVGAGGTYEQYF. CDR3 DNA sequence: TGTGCCAGCAGCGTAGGGGCGGGGGGGACCTACGAGCAGTACTTC.

DNA of the CDR3: TGTGCCAGCAGTGCCCCCGACAGAACCACTTCGTACGAGCAGTACTTC. It translates to CASSAPDRTTSYEQYF. J is TRBJ2-7 and V is TRBV6-6, with D tentatively TRBD1 (5 bases). Germline values: CDR1 MNHNY, CDR2 SVGAGI (reference sequence). Trimming removed 5 bases from V and 4 bases from J, with 21 bases in between. This CDR3 has 16 amino acids.